The clone carrying this T cell receptor (beta chain) was seen many times. These data belong to a study of blood T cell repertoires in COVID-19. Profiling relied on immunoSEQ multiplex PCR, and the TCRdb table lists in-frame clones only, not all of them. The table shows 60,000 or so clones, with over 70% occurring only once. Sequencing used peripheral blood. The clonotype comes from a man aged 25 to 40 with COVID-19, enrolled during active disease.

CDR3 region: CASSWTGGYGYTF. The CDR3 nucleotides are TGTGCCAGCAGCTGGACAGGGGGCTATGGCTACACCTTC. The chain recombines TRBV27 with TRBJ1-2; 10 bases line up with TRBD1. The CDR3 runs 13 residues. With V trimmed by 6 bases and J by 4 bases, 2 bases remained unmatched. Germline V gene data show CDR1 as MNHEY and CDR2 as SMNVEV (reference sequence).